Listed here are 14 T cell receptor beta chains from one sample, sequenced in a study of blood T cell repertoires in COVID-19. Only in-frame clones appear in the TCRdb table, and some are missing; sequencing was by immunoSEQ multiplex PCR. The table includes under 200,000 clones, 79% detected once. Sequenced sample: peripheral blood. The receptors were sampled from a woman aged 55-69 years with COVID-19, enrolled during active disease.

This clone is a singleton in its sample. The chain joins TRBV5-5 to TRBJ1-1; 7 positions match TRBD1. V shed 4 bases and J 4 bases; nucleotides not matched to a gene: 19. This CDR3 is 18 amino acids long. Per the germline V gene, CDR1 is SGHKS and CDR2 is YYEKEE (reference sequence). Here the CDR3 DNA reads TGTGCCAGCAGCCCGTACCGACAGGGAATAACGTCAAGCACTGAAGCTTTCTTT. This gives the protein CASSPYRQGITSSTEAFF.

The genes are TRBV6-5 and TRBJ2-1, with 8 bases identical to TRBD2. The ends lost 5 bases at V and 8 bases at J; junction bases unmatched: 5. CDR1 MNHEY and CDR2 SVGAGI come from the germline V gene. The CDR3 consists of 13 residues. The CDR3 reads CASSRGLVDEQFF. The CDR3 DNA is TGTGCCAGCAGTAGGGGACTAGTGGATGAGCAGTTCTTC.

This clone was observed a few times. In DNA form, the CDR3 reads TGTGCCAGCAGCTTATCCGGGAGGGCCATGTGGAAAGATACGCAGTATTTT. Encoded protein: CASSLSGRAMWKDTQYF. J is TRBJ2-3 and V is TRBV11-2; 8 bases fit TRBD2. Germline values: CDR1 SGHAT, CDR2 FQNNGV. This CDR3 is 17 amino acids long. Losses at the gene ends were 2 bases for V and 5 bases for J; bases not matched to a gene: 12.

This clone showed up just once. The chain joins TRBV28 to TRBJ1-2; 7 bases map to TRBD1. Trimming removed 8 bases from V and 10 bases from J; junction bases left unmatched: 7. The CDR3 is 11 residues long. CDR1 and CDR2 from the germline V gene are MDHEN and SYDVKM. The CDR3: CASDQGEVYTF. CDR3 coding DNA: TGTGCCAGCGACCAGGGGGAAGTCTACACCTTC.

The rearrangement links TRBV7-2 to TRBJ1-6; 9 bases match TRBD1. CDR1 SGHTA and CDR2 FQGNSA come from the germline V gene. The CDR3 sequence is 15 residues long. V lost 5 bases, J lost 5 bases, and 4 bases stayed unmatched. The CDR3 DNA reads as TGTGCCAGCAGCAGGACAGGGGCGGATAATTCACCCCTCCACTTT. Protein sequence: CASSRTGADNSPLHF.

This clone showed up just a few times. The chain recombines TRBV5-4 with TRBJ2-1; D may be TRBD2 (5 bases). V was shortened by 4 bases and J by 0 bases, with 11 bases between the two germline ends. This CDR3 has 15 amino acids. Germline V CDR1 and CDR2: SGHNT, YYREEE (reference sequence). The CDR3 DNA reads TGTGCCAGCAGCCTCGGAGGATACTCCTACAATGAGCAGTTCTTC. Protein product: CASSLGGYSYNEQFF.

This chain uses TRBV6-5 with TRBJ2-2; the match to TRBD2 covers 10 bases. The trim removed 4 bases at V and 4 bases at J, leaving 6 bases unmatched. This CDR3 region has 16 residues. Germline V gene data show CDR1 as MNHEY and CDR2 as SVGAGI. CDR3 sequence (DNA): TGTGCCAGCAGTTCCGGACTAGCGGTAGCCACCGGGGAGCTGTTTTTT. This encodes CASSSGLAVATGELFF.

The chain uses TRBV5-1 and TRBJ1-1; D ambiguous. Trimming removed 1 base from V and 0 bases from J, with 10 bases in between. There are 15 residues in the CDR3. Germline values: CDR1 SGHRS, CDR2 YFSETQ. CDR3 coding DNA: TGCGCCAGCAGCTTGTTACAGAACATGAACACTGAAGCTTTCTTT. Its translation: CASSLLQNMNTEAFF.

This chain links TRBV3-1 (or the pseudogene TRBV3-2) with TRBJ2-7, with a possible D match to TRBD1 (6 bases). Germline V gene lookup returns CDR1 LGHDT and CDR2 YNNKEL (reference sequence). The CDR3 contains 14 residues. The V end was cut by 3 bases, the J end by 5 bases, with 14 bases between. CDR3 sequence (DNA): TGTGCCAGCAGCCATTGGGACACCGTTAACGAGCAGTACTTC. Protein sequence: CASSHWDTVNEQYF.

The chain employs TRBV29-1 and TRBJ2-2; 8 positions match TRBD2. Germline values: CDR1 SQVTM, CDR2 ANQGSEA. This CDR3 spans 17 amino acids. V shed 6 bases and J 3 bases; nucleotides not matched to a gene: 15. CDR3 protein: CSVAPGRAKYDTGELFF. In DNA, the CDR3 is TGCAGCGTCGCCCCCGGGAGGGCCAAGTATGACACCGGGGAGCTGTTTTTT.

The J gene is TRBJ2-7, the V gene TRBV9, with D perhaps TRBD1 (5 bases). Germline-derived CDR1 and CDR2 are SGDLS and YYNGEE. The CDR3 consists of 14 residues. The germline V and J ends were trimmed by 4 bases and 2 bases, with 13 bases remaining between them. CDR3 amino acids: CASSTDAGPYEQYF. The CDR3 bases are TGTGCCAGCAGCACAGACGCAGGGCCCTACGAGCAGTACTTC.

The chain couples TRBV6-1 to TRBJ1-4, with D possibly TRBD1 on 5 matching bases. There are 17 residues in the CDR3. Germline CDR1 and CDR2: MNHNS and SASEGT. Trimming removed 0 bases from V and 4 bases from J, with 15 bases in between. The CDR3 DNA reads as TGTGCCAGCAGTGAAGCGTGGGGGGGAGGGATTAATGAAAAACTGTTTTTT. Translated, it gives CASSEAWGGGINEKLFF.

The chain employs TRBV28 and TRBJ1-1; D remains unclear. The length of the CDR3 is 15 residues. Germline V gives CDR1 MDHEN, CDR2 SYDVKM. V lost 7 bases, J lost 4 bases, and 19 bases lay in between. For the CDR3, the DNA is TGTGCCAGCATCTCCCCATCTGGGGAGGGCACTGAAGCTTTCTTT. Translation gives CASISPSGEGTEAFF. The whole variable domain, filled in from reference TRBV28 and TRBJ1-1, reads DVKVTQSSRYLVKRTGEKVFLECVQDMDHENMFWYRQDPGLGLRLIYFSYDVKMKEKGDIPEGYSVSREKKERFSLILESASTNQTSMYLCASISPSGEGTEAFFGQGTRLTVV.

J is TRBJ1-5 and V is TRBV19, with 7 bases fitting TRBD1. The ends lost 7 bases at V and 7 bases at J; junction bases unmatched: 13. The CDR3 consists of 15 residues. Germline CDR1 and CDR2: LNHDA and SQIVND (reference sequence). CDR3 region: CASTETGQYGQPQHF. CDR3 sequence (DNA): TGTGCCAGTACCGAAACGGGACAGTACGGCCAGCCCCAGCATTTT.